This T cell receptor (beta chain) was captured in a study of T cells in localized non-small cell lung cancer. The method was immunoSEQ multiplex PCR; TCRdb's version includes in-frame clones alone and lacks a portion of them. The sample includes around 1,900 clones, 30% to 40% of them seen just once. Trimming took 6 bases from V and 0 from J, leaving 13 bases between them. The CDR3 is made up of 15 amino acids. Germline V CDR1 and CDR2: MDHEN, SYDVKM. The sequences come from normal lung tissue next to the tumor, collected before any cancer treatment. The TCR originated in a male donor aged 60 or over with stage III squamous cell lung carcinoma. The chain has TRBV28 and TRBJ2-3; weak D call: TRBD2 (6 bases). The CDR3 coding sequence is TGTGCCAGCAGGGTGGGCGGGGCGAGCACAGATACGCAGTATTTT. This gives the protein CASRVGGASTDTQYF.